Following are 12 T cell receptor beta chains from one sample sequenced in a study of vaccination and CD4 T cells after COVID-19. Time point here: late sampling 161 to 241 days after vaccination in a few convalescent patients. As for treatment: approximately nine-day PBMC culture with coronavirus spike peptide pools or control peptides (ViraFEST assay). Oncomine TCR Beta short-read sequencing was applied to DNA from cultured CD4+ T cells. A single record per CDR3 protein comes from TCRdb applying MiXCR to the PCR reads. The data hold about 15,000 distinct CDR3 sequences, with about 50% observed a single time. Their specific antigens are unknown. The sample in question was CD4+ T cells from blood, cultured in vitro, obtained about 7 months after SARS-CoV-2 vaccination. The receptors originated from a human donor who had recovered from COVID-19.

J is TRBJ1-1 and V is TRBV11-1; 10 bases are a match to TRBD1. V dropped 2 bases and J dropped 1; count of bases not matched to a gene: 1. Germline CDR1 is SGHAT and CDR2 is FQDESV (reference sequence). The CDR3 length is 15 residues. The CDR3 sequence is CASSLRDRGNTEAFF. The CDR3 nucleotides read TGTGCCAGCAGCTTAAGGGACAGGGGGAACACTGAAGCTTTCTTT.

This clonotype was observed a single time. The rearrangement joins TRBV19 to TRBJ1-2; D is unclear. V lost 0 bases, J lost 8 bases, and 13 bases lay in between. Germline V CDR1 and CDR2: LNHDA, SQIVND (reference sequence). The CDR3 is 14 amino acids. The DNA for the CDR3 is TGTGCCAGTAGTATAGACGGACGGTTCGGGGGCTACACCTTC. This encodes CASSIDGRFGGYTF.

The chain carries TRBV20-1 and TRBJ2-5; TRBD2 matches 11 bases. The CDR3 runs to 15 residues. V trimming: 3 bases; J trimming: 0 bases; junction bases outside the gene matches: 3. Per the germline V gene, CDR1 is DFQATT and CDR2 is SNEGSKA (reference sequence). In DNA, the CDR3 is TGCAGTGCTAGCGTAGCGGGAGGGTACCAAGAGACCCAGTACTTC. Residues: CSASVAGGYQETQYF.

This clonotype was seen only a few times. The rearrangement joins TRBV19 to TRBJ1-5; TRBD1 aligns across 8 bases. The V and J ends lost 8 bases and 7 bases, in that order; junction bases with no gene match: 7. The length of the CDR3 is 13 residues. Germline V lookup: CDR1 LNHDA, CDR2 SQIVND (reference sequence). The CDR3 reads CASSTGVEQPQHF. In DNA form, the CDR3 reads TGTGCCAGTTCGACAGGGGTCGAGCAGCCCCAGCATTTT.

The CDR3 loop is CASSVGLSSYNEQFF. The CDR3 nucleotides are TGTGCCAGCAGCGTAGGGCTTTCCTCCTACAATGAGCAGTTCTTC. The rearrangement uses TRBV9 and TRBJ2-1; D is undetermined. The CDR3 extends over 15 amino acids. V lost 0 bases to trimming and J lost 0 bases, with 7 bases between them. Per the germline V gene, CDR1 is SGDLS and CDR2 is YYNGEE.

The V gene is TRBV18, the J gene TRBJ2-5; 8 positions agree with TRBD2. This CDR3 is built from 16 residues. V lost 1 base, J lost 7 bases, and 11 bases stayed unmatched. CDR1 is KGHSH and CDR2 is LQKENI in the germline V gene. The CDR3 region is CASSPRSFGGDVTQYF. In nucleotides, the CDR3 is TGTGCCAGCTCACCACGTTCTTTCGGGGGGGATGTGACCCAGTACTTC.

The V gene is TRBV7-6, the J gene TRBJ1-3, with TRBD1 identical over 7 bases. The CDR3 is 15 amino acids. Germline V gives CDR1 SGHVS, CDR2 FNYEAQ. Trimming took 0 bases from V and 2 from J; bases not matched to a gene: 1. The CDR3 here is CASSLATGAGNTIYF. Written as DNA, the CDR3 is TGTGCCAGCAGCTTAGCTACAGGGGCTGGAAACACCATATATTTT.

This chain connects TRBV7-3 to TRBJ2-1; 9 positions agree with TRBD1. CDR1 and CDR2 (germline): SGHTA, FQGTGA. V shed 5 bases, J shed 6 bases, and the junction held 8 bases outside the gene matches. This CDR3 has 15 amino acids. DNA of the CDR3: TGTGCCAGCAGCCCTGGACAGGGGTTAGGCAATGAGCAGTTCTTC. Residues: CASSPGQGLGNEQFF.

This clonotype was detected only a few times. The chain links TRBV27 to TRBJ1-1; D gene unclear. Trimming cost V 2 bases and J 0 bases, with 10 bases left between them. The CDR3 loop spans 15 amino acids. Germline assignment: CDR1 MNHEY and CDR2 SMNVEV (reference sequence). CDR3: CASSLGGGMNTEAFF. In DNA form, the CDR3 reads TGTGCCAGCAGTTTAGGTGGCGGGATGAACACTGAAGCTTTCTTT.

This clonotype was found a few times. The genes are TRBV7-8 and TRBJ1-2, with D possibly being TRBD1 (5 bases). V gave up 3 bases and J gave up 4 bases, with 12 bases separating them. Germline-derived CDR1 and CDR2 are SGHVS and FQNEAQ. This CDR3 is 14 amino acids long. The CDR3 here is CASSLGRSIYGYTF. The CDR3 nucleotides read TGTGCCAGCAGCTTGGGACGGAGTATCTATGGCTACACCTTC.

The rearrangement links TRBV2 to TRBJ2-7, with 8 bases aligning to TRBD1. After removal of 6 bases from V and 4 bases from J, the junction contained 8 bases not matched to a gene. This CDR3 has 14 residues. The germline V gene encodes CDR1 SNHLY and CDR2 FYNNEI. The CDR3 sequence: CASSSQGARYEQYF. The DNA of the CDR3 is TGTGCCAGCAGCTCGCAGGGGGCGCGGTACGAGCAGTACTTC.

This clonotype has just a few counts. The chain combines TRBV6-5 with TRBJ2-7; 7 nucleotides line up with TRBD1. With V trimmed by 2 bases and J by 3 bases, 7 bases remained unmatched. The CDR3 runs to 15 residues. Germline V gene sequence: CDR1 MNHEY, CDR2 SVGAGI. The DNA of the CDR3 is TGTGCCAGCAGTTACCCCGGACAGGCAAGCTACGAGCAGTACTTC. Translating gives CASSYPGQASYEQYF.